The subject of this entry is one T cell receptor (beta chain). Its antigen is undetermined. These data are taken from a study of shared clonotypes between healthy human individuals. Some clones are missing from TCRdb's copy, which holds only in-frame ones; the method was immunoSEQ multiplex PCR. The sample lists some 2.1 million clones; roughly 95% were seen once. Study observations and caveats: A limitation of the genetic and exposure-history diversity represented arose from few donors.

Positively selected for CCR7, the CD45RO-negative cells used as naive CD8 cells excluded terminally differentiated effector memory CD45RA+ cells. Germline loops: CDR1 SNHLY, CDR2 FYNNEI. The CDR3 is 16 residues long. Trimming left V 2 bases short and J 2 bases short, with 15 bases between. This clonotype originated in a man younger than 30 in good health. Some clones in this sample may be carry-over from other donors' samples. The sequencing sample was made of naive CD8+ T cells from PBMCs. V usage is TRBV2 and J usage is TRBJ1-1; perhaps TRBD1 as D (6 bases). CDR3 sequence reads: CASSERAGGRNTEAFF. CDR3 sequence (DNA): TGTGCCAGCAGTGAAAGGGCGGGGGGCCGTAACACTGAAGCTTTCTTT.